These 17 T cell receptor beta chains share one sample of origin, sequenced in a study of Graves' ophthalmopathy and Graves' hyperthyroidism. Investigators amplified TCR beta CDR3 regions from RNA transcripts. RT-PCR with HTBI primers came first, then second-round multiplex PCR. TCRdb redid the calling of the multiplex PCR reads with MiXCR, one entry per CDR3 protein. The sample has about 380,000 distinct CDR3 sequences; 15% are singletons. The specimen sequenced was peripheral blood. The receptors stem from a woman aged 18-29 years with stable Graves' hyperthyroidism.

The rearrangement uses TRBV10-2 and TRBJ2-7, with TRBD1 as a possible D gene (6 bases). Trimming cost V 3 bases and J 0 bases, with 18 bases left between them. The germline V gene has CDR1 WSHSY and CDR2 SAAADI. The CDR3 has 17 residues. The DNA of the CDR3 is TGCGCCAGCAGTGATTCAGGGGTTGGGTCGGGCTCCTACGAGCAGTACGTC. Its protein is CASSDSGVGSGSYEQYV.

This clonotype was counted many times. The gene calls are TRBV12-3 or TRBV12-4 and TRBJ2-7; D is uncertain. The V gene lost 5 bases and the J gene lost 6 bases, with 11 bases spanning the gap. CDR3 length: 12 residues. The CDR3, as DNA: TGTGCCAGCAGTCCCCCTGGACGCGAGCAGTACTTC. Its protein is CASSPPGREQYF.

Many counts were recorded for this clonotype. The chain joins TRBV12-3 or TRBV12-4 to TRBJ1-5; no clear D gene. The CDR3 consists of 13 residues. Trimming shortened V by 3 bases and J by 7 bases, and 10 bases separated the two germline ends. In DNA form, the CDR3 reads TGTGCCAGCAGTTTCCAGGCGACGCAGCCCCAGCATTTT. Translating it yields CASSFQATQPQHF.

The sample holds many counts of this clonotype. This chain links TRBV12-3 or TRBV12-4 with TRBJ1-2, with 7 bases that match TRBD1. The CDR3 covers 15 residues. J gave up 8 bases and V 2 bases, and 11 bases lay outside the gene matches. The CDR3 loop reads CASSLSHRGDGGYTF. CDR3 in DNA: TGTGCCAGCAGTTTATCTCACAGGGGAGACGGCGGCTACACCTTC.

This clonotype has ten or more counts. This chain uses TRBV25-1 with TRBJ2-3, with D possibly matching TRBD2 (5 bases). The ends were cut back, 11 bases at V and 2 bases at J, with 17 bases in the middle. Germline V gene lookup returns CDR1 MGHDK and CDR2 SYGVNS. The CDR3 sequence is 14 residues long. Written as DNA, the CDR3 is TGTGCCGTCGGAGGACGGACCCTCACAGATACGCAGTATTTT. Translated, it gives CAVGGRTLTDTQYF.

J is TRBJ2-2 and V is TRBV12-3 or TRBV12-4; D is uncertain. CDR3 length: 12 amino acids. Trimming stripped 3 bases from V and 6 bases from J, with 5 bases between. The CDR3 reads CASSFVAGELFF. DNA of the CDR3: TGTGCCAGCAGTTTTGTGGCCGGGGAGCTGTTTTTT.

The chain carries TRBV19 and TRBJ1-2; TRBD1 agrees at 8 bases. The CDR3 sequence is 15 residues long. The V and J ends lost 9 bases and 4 bases, in that order; junction bases with no gene match: 13. Germline assignment: CDR1 LNHDA and CDR2 SQIVND (reference sequence). CDR3 region: CASDPTGGPPYGYTF. The CDR3 DNA reads as TGTGCCAGCGACCCTACAGGGGGACCACCCTATGGCTACACCTTC.

In this sample, this clonotype turned up many times. V usage is TRBV11-2 and J usage is TRBJ2-4, with D maybe TRBD1 (6 bases). V was clipped by 4 bases and J by 2 bases, with 12 bases between them. Germline CDR1 and CDR2: SGHAT and FQNNGV. The CDR3 loop spans 15 amino acids. The CDR3 sequence: CASSSLRGSKNIQYF. The CDR3 DNA is TGTGCCAGCAGCTCTCTCAGGGGTTCCAAAAACATTCAGTACTTC.

This clonotype appeared many times. The V and J genes are TRBV12-3 or TRBV12-4 and TRBJ2-2; TRBD1 might be the D (6 bases). V dropped 7 bases and J dropped 7 bases, with 10 bases sitting between them. This CDR3 has 12 amino acids. CDR3 coding DNA: TGTGCCAGCAATCAGGGGAGCGGGGAGCTGTTTTTT. Encoded protein: CASNQGSGELFF.

This clonotype was counted between two and nine times. The J gene is TRBJ1-5, the V gene TRBV6-2 or TRBV6-3, with no clear D. The CDR3 extends over 14 amino acids. Trimming removed 1 base from V and 2 bases from J, with 6 bases in between. CDR1 MNHEY and CDR2 SVGEGT come from the germline V gene. The CDR3 DNA is TGTGCCAGCAGTTACTTTGGGGGCAATCAGCCCCAGCATTTT. It translates to CASSYFGGNQPQHF.

This clonotype was counted at least ten times. The J gene is TRBJ1-5, the V gene TRBV6-5; D gene unclear. V lost 4 bases and J 0 bases, leaving 16 bases between the germline ends. There are 17 residues in the CDR3. Germline CDR1 reads MNHEY; CDR2 reads SVGAGI. The CDR3 is CASSSMSLDYSNQPQHF. For the CDR3, the DNA is TGTGCCAGCAGTTCGATGAGTCTCGATTATAGCAATCAGCCCCAGCATTTT.

The table lists this clonotype with many counts. This sequence joins TRBV7-2 and TRBJ2-7; 10 bases agree with TRBD1. J lost 7 bases, V lost 5 bases, and 8 bases had no gene match. This CDR3 comprises 14 residues. Germline CDR1 and CDR2: SGHTA and FQGNSA. Written as DNA, the CDR3 is TGTGCCAGCAGCATGGGACAGGGGATCGGGGAGCAGTACTTC. Protein: CASSMGQGIGEQYF.

Ten or more counts support this clonotype. This sequence joins TRBV19 and TRBJ2-7; D remains unclear. V dropped 1 base and J dropped 4 bases, with 8 bases sitting between them. Germline V gives CDR1 LNHDA, CDR2 SQIVND (reference sequence). The CDR3 length is 13 residues. Here the CDR3 reads CASSIGPEYEQYF. The CDR3 nucleotides read TGTGCCAGTAGTATAGGGCCAGAATACGAGCAGTACTTC.

This clonotype occurred many times. The rearrangement joins TRBV7-2 to TRBJ2-5; perhaps TRBD2 as D (7 bases). This CDR3 contains 15 residues. Germline loops: CDR1 SGHTA, CDR2 FQGNSA. Between the trimmed V and J ends, which lost 2 bases and 5 bases, there was a span of 15 bases. The CDR3 DNA reads as TGTGCCAGCAGCTTAAACCGGGGGGCTGGGGAGACCCAGTACTTC. Its translation: CASSLNRGAGETQYF.

Many counts were recorded for this clonotype. The chain links TRBV12-3 or TRBV12-4 to TRBJ1-1; unclear D gene. CDR3 length: 14 amino acids. V was clipped by 7 bases and J by 0 bases, with 12 bases between them. The CDR3: CASIHGPLNTEAFF. In DNA form, the CDR3 reads TGTGCCAGCATTCACGGACCGCTGAACACTGAAGCTTTCTTT.

V usage is TRBV19 and J usage is TRBJ1-1, with D possibly TRBD1 on 5 matching bases. The CDR3 is 14 amino acids. The V and J ends lost 9 bases and 1 base respectively, with 15 bases between them. Germline CDR1 reads LNHDA; CDR2 reads SQIVND (reference sequence). The CDR3 reads CASIPRGWNTEAFF. The CDR3 DNA is TGTGCCAGCATCCCCCGGGGGTGGAACACTGAAGCTTTCTTT. Full variable domain (remainder filled in from reference TRBV19 and TRBJ1-1): DGGITQSPKYLFRKEGQNVTLSCEQNLNHDAMYWYRQDPGQGLRLIYYSQIVNDFQKGDIAEGYSVSREKKESFPLTVTSAQKNPTAFYLCASIPRGWNTEAFFGQGTRLTVV.

This clonotype has ten or more counts. The chain carries TRBV2 and TRBJ1-5; D not resolved. CDR1 and CDR2 (germline): SNHLY, FYNNEI. The germline V and J ends were trimmed by 7 bases and 2 bases, with 9 bases remaining between them. The CDR3 totals 13 residues. The CDR3 sequence is CASTIQGNQPQHF. The CDR3 region has the DNA TGTGCCAGCACCATACAAGGCAATCAGCCCCAGCATTTT.